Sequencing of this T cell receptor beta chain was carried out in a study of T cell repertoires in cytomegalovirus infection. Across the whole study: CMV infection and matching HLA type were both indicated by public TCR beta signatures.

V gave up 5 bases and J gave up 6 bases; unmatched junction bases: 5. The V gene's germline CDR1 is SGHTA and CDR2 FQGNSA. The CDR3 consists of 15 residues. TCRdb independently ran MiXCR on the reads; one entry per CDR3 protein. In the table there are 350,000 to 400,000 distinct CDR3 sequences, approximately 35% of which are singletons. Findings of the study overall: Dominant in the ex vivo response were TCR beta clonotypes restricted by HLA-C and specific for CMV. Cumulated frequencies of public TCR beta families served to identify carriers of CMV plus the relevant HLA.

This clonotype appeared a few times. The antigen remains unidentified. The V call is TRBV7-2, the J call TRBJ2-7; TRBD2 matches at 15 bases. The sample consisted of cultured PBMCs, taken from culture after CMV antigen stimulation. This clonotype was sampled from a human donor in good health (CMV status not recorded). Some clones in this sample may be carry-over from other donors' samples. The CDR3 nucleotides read TGTGCCAGCAGCCCCCCGGGACTAGCGGGAGGCGAGCAGTACTTC. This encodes CASSPPGLAGGEQYF.